The 22 T cell receptor beta chains below were found in one sample sequenced in a study of shared clonotypes between healthy human individuals. Generated by immunoSEQ multiplex PCR, the TCRdb table keeps only in-frame clones and is missing some. The data hold 2 million to 2.5 million clones, with approximately 95% observed a single time. The sequenced sample consisted of naive CD4+ T cells from PBMCs. The subset was: CD45RA+ positively selected. The receptors here all came from a man aged 18 to 29 in good health. Some clones in this sample may be carry-over from other donors' samples.

The J gene is TRBJ2-2, the V gene TRBV9; 13 bases are a match to TRBD2. The V segment lost 3 bases and the J segment 4 bases; nucleotides outside the gene matches: 3. The CDR3 consists of 16 residues. Germline assignment: CDR1 SGDLS and CDR2 YYNGEE. The CDR3 nucleotides are TGTGCCAGCAGCGGAGGACTAGCGGGAGCCACCGGGGAGCTGTTTTTT. It encodes CASSGGLAGATGELFF.

V and J are TRBV11-2 and TRBJ2-1; unclear D gene. Germline CDR1 reads SGHAT; CDR2 reads FQNNGV. Trimming shortened V by 1 base and J by 9 bases, and 10 bases separated the two germline ends. This CDR3 has 13 amino acids. The CDR3: CASSLGFLPEQFF. CDR3 DNA: TGTGCCAGCAGCTTAGGATTCCTCCCTGAGCAGTTCTTC. Full variable domain (rest looked up from reference TRBV11-2 and TRBJ2-1): EAGVAQSPRYKIIEKRQSVAFWCNPISGHATLYWYQQILGQGPKLLIQFQNNGVVDDSQLPKDRFSAERLKGVDSTLKIQPAKLEDSAVYLCASSLGFLPEQFFGPGTRLTVL.

The chain employs TRBV29-1 and TRBJ1-3; TRBD1 matches 9 bases. V was clipped by 6 bases and J by 4 bases; unmatched bases: 13. Germline CDR1 is SQVTM and CDR2 is ANQGSEA. This CDR3 comprises 16 residues. CDR3 residues: CSVGGGGQGSGNTIYF. The CDR3 DNA follows: TGCAGCGTCGGTGGCGGGGGACAGGGTTCCGGAAACACCATATATTTT.

The rearrangement uses TRBV10-3 and TRBJ2-7, with no clear D. The germline gives CDR1 ENHRY, CDR2 SYGVKD. The CDR3 covers 17 residues. Trimming removed 10 bases from V and 2 bases from J, with 27 bases in between. Here the CDR3 reads CATPSQREWPSPYEQYF. CDR3 DNA sequence: TGTGCCACTCCGAGCCAAAGGGAATGGCCCAGCCCCTACGAGCAGTACTTC.

J is TRBJ2-3 and V is TRBV7-8, with D tentatively TRBD2 (6 bases). V lost 7 bases to trimming and J lost 4 bases, with 18 bases between them. The germline gives CDR1 SGHVS, CDR2 FQNEAQ. CDR3 length: 15 amino acids. The CDR3 is CASTITSPGADTQYF. CDR3 coding DNA: TGTGCCAGCACGATTACTAGCCCAGGCGCAGATACGCAGTATTTT.

The chain couples TRBV28 to TRBJ1-1; TRBD1 aligns across 8 bases. The germline V gene has CDR1 MDHEN and CDR2 SYDVKM. The junction had 5 bases not matched to a gene; V was cut back by 4 bases and J by 10 bases. The CDR3 is made up of 12 amino acids. The chain's CDR3 is CASSWTGMVAFF. The CDR3 DNA reads as TGTGCCAGCAGTTGGACAGGGATGGTAGCTTTCTTT.

The chain recombines TRBV4-1 with TRBJ2-2, with a tentative D call TRBD2 (6 bases). This CDR3 has 14 residues. V was trimmed by 2 bases and J by 5 bases, leaving 9 bases between them. Germline V gene sequence: CDR1 MGHRA, CDR2 YSYEKL. The CDR3 is CASSQPTSTGELFF. The CDR3 DNA reads TGCGCCAGCAGCCAACCGACTAGTACCGGGGAGCTGTTTTTT.

This chain uses TRBV6-1 with TRBJ2-1, with 10 bases identical to TRBD2. CDR3 length: 15 amino acids. CDR1 and CDR2 from the germline V gene are MNHNS and SASEGT. V shed 4 bases and J 9 bases; nucleotides not matched to a gene: 9. DNA of the CDR3: TGTGCCAGCAGTGCGCTAGCGGGGGCCACTAGTGAGCAGTTCTTC. This codes for CASSALAGATSEQFF.

The chain is built from TRBV7-2 and TRBJ2-1, with TRBD1 matching 11 bases. In germline, CDR1 is SGHTA, CDR2 FQGNSA. V trimming: 4 bases; J trimming: 7 bases; junction bases outside the gene matches: 9. The CDR3 contains 16 residues. In nucleotides, the CDR3 is TGTGCCAGCAGCTCGCGGACAGGGGGCGCGTATAATGAGCAGTTCTTC. Its translation: CASSSRTGGAYNEQFF. The whole variable domain, filled in from reference TRBV7-2 and TRBJ2-1, reads GAGVSQSPSNKVTEKGKDVELRCDPISGHTALYWYRQSLGQGLEFLIYFQGNSAPDKSGLPSDRFSAERTGGSVSTLTIQRTQQEDSAVYLCASSSRTGGAYNEQFFGPGTRLTVL.

V and J are TRBV6-1 and TRBJ1-1; TRBD1 might be the D (5 bases). With 6 bases removed from V and 4 bases from J, the gap between germline ends came to 15 bases. This CDR3 has 14 residues. Germline loops: CDR1 MNHNS, CDR2 SASEGT. This CDR3 reads CASSEIMGTTEAFF. CDR3 nucleotide sequence: TGTGCCAGCAGCGAAATTATGGGGACCACTGAAGCTTTCTTT.

The chain carries TRBV6-4 and TRBJ2-4, with TRBD1 matching over 10 bases. Per the germline V gene, CDR1 is MRHNA and CDR2 is SNTAGT. The CDR3 consists of 19 residues. The ends lost 6 bases at V and 1 base at J; junction bases unmatched: 15. CDR3 sequence (DNA): TGTGCCAGCAGCCACCGGGACAGGGGTGCAGGGGAGGCCAAAAACATTCAGTACTTC. Protein sequence: CASSHRDRGAGEAKNIQYF.

V gene TRBV19 combines with J gene TRBJ2-1, with 7 bases fitting TRBD2. Germline CDR1 reads LNHDA; CDR2 reads SQIVND (reference sequence). The CDR3 runs to 18 residues. V lost 2 bases and J lost 0; bases outside the gene matches: 10. DNA of the CDR3: TGTGCCAGTAGTATACGTCGAACTAGCGCGAGCTCCTACAATGAGCAGTTCTTC. Its translation: CASSIRRTSASSYNEQFF.

The J gene is TRBJ1-2, the V gene TRBV7-9, with D perhaps matching TRBD1 (6 bases). CDR3 length: 12 residues. Trimming took 4 bases from V and 14 from J, leaving 17 bases between them. Germline lookup yields CDR1 SEHNR and CDR2 FQNEAQ (reference sequence). The CDR3 region has the DNA TGTGCCAGCAGCTCCGGGGGCAGGCTGGGGACCTTC. Its protein is CASSSGGRLGTF.

The gene calls are TRBV6-1 and TRBJ2-1; TRBD1 matches at 8 bases. The CDR3 covers 15 residues. V shed 7 bases and J 5 bases; nucleotides not matched to a gene: 10. Germline V gene sequence: CDR1 MNHNS, CDR2 SASEGT. CDR3 amino acids: CASTKDRAKDNEQFF. The CDR3, as DNA: TGTGCCAGCACTAAGGACAGGGCAAAGGACAATGAGCAGTTCTTC.

The rearrangement links TRBV19 to TRBJ1-5, with 7 bases matching TRBD1. J gave up 2 bases and V 3 bases, and 4 bases lay outside the gene matches. Germline lookup yields CDR1 LNHDA and CDR2 SQIVND (reference sequence). The CDR3 runs 15 residues. The CDR3 DNA is TGTGCCAGTAGTATTGGGGACAGCCGCAATCAGCCCCAGCATTTT. It yields the protein CASSIGDSRNQPQHF.

The chain carries TRBV18 and TRBJ2-3; 11 bases match TRBD2. Germline V gives CDR1 KGHSH, CDR2 LQKENI. The ends lost 4 bases at V and 3 bases at J; junction bases unmatched: 3. This CDR3 contains 15 residues. CDR3 protein: CASSQGLAETDTQYF. CDR3 bases: TGTGCCAGCTCACAGGGACTAGCGGAAACAGATACGCAGTATTTT.

The rearrangement links TRBV5-1 to TRBJ1-4; maybe TRBD1 (5 bases). The CDR3 spans 15 residues. Germline lookup yields CDR1 SGHRS and CDR2 YFSETQ. The V end was cut by 7 bases, the J end by 0 bases, with 13 bases between. This CDR3 reads CASRKGEATNEKLFF. CDR3 coding DNA: TGCGCCAGCCGGAAAGGGGAGGCAACTAATGAAAAACTGTTTTTT.

V is TRBV11-2 and J is TRBJ2-3; D is undetermined. This CDR3 contains 15 residues. The germline CDR1 and CDR2 sequences are SGHAT and FQNNGV. The germline V and J ends were trimmed by 0 bases and 0 bases, with 7 bases remaining between them. As DNA, the CDR3 is TGTGCCAGCAGCTTAGATCCCGGCAGCACAGATACGCAGTATTTT. Encoded protein: CASSLDPGSTDTQYF.

This clone was seen a handful of times. The chain joins TRBV6-5 to TRBJ1-2; D unresolved. CDR1 is MNHEY, CDR2 SVGAGI, per germline. V lost 0 bases, J lost 3 bases, and 5 bases lay in between. The CDR3 consists of 13 residues. CDR3 sequence: CASSYSRDYGYTF. DNA of the CDR3: TGTGCCAGCAGTTACTCGCGGGACTATGGCTACACCTTC.

The chain links TRBV7-2 to TRBJ2-3, with 9 bases that match TRBD2. The CDR3 totals 17 residues. Germline V gene lookup returns CDR1 SGHTA and CDR2 FQGNSA. The V and J ends lost 3 bases and 2 bases, in that order; junction bases with no gene match: 9. Here the CDR3 reads CASSLRTSGFSTDTQYF. The CDR3 DNA reads as TGTGCCAGCAGCTTGCGAACTAGCGGGTTTTCCACAGATACGCAGTATTTT. Based on the CDR3 plus reference TRBV7-2 and TRBJ2-3, the full variable domain is GAGVSQSPSNKVTEKGKDVELRCDPISGHTALYWYRQSLGQGLEFLIYFQGNSAPDKSGLPSDRFSAERTGGSVSTLTIQRTQQEDSAVYLCASSLRTSGFSTDTQYFGPGTRLTVL.

This sequence joins TRBV9 and TRBJ2-1, with D possibly TRBD2 on 6 matching bases. V was shortened by 2 bases and J by 7 bases, with 13 bases between the two germline ends. CDR3 length equals 14 residues. Germline loops: CDR1 SGDLS, CDR2 YYNGEE. CDR3 nucleotide sequence: TGTGCCAGCAGCGTGATTAGTGGGGGGAATGAGCAGTTCTTC. This sequence encodes CASSVISGGNEQFF.

The gene calls are TRBV9 and TRBJ1-5; possible D gene TRBD1, 6 bases. Germline CDR1 SGDLS, CDR2 YYNGEE. V was clipped by 4 bases and J by 5 bases, with 13 bases between them. The CDR3 has 14 residues. This CDR3 reads CASSPGALDQPQHF. In DNA, the CDR3 is TGTGCCAGCAGCCCAGGGGCCCTCGATCAGCCCCAGCATTTT.